Below are 20 T cell receptor beta chains sequenced from a single sample in a study of T cell responses to AZD1222 COVID-19 vaccine. Assay used: immunoSEQ multiplex PCR; TCRdb lists only in-frame clones, some missing. The top ten hold under 6% of the sample, which has some 170,000 clones, roughly 92% seen once. The sequences come from peripheral blood, collected 28 days after the second AZD1222 dose. The source of these receptors is an adult who received the AZD1222 COVID-19 vaccine.

The chain carries TRBV4-1 and TRBJ2-3, with 10 positions matching TRBD2. Germline V gives CDR1 MGHRA, CDR2 YSYEKL. The CDR3 has 17 residues. V shed 3 bases and J 2 bases; nucleotides not matched to a gene: 8. The CDR3 loop reads CASSQGGLADNTDTQYF. The DNA for the CDR3 is TGCGCCAGCAGCCAGGGAGGACTAGCGGACAACACAGATACGCAGTATTTT.

The chain joins TRBV5-6 to TRBJ1-2, with 12 nucleotides matching TRBD1. The germline V gene encodes CDR1 SGHDT and CDR2 YYEEEE. The CDR3 covers 16 residues. V lost 4 bases and J lost 7; bases outside the gene matches: 11. CDR3 residues: CASSPDSGTGGSGYTF. For the CDR3, the DNA is TGTGCCAGCAGCCCCGACTCGGGGACAGGGGGCAGTGGCTACACCTTC.

This CDR3 is CATSGGSFRVEAFF. DNA of the CDR3: TGTGCCACCAGCGGAGGAAGTTTCCGCGTTGAAGCTTTCTTT. This chain uses TRBV15 with TRBJ1-1; no definite D call. The CDR3 loop spans 14 amino acids. V was shortened by 5 bases and J by 7 bases, with 17 bases between the two germline ends. CDR1 LNHNV and CDR2 YYDKDF come from the germline V gene (reference sequence).

J is TRBJ1-1 and V is TRBV29-1, with D tentatively TRBD1 (6 bases). In germline, CDR1 is SQVTM, CDR2 ANQGSEA. The CDR3 totals 12 residues. V gave up 6 bases and J gave up 5 bases, with 13 bases separating them. The CDR3 DNA is TGCAGCGTGAATAACAGGGATACTGAAGCTTTCTTT. It translates to CSVNNRDTEAFF. Full variable domain (missing parts from reference TRBV29-1 and TRBJ1-1): SAVISQKPSRDICQRGTSLTIQCQVDSQVTMMFWYRQQPGQSLTLIATANQGSEATYESGFVIDKFPISRPNLTFSTLTVSNMSPEDSSIYLCSVNNRDTEAFFGQGTRLTVV.

This clone was observed a single time. The rearrangement links TRBV5-1 to TRBJ1-1; 8 bases fit TRBD1. Germline V lookup: CDR1 SGHRS, CDR2 YFSETQ. With V trimmed by 4 bases and J by 4 bases, 6 bases remained unmatched. The length of the CDR3 is 14 residues. The CDR3 DNA reads TGCGCCAGCAGCAGTTGGACAGGGACCACTGAAGCTTTCTTT. This gives the protein CASSSWTGTTEAFF.

The chain links TRBV9 to TRBJ2-7, with a tentative D call TRBD2 (5 bases). CDR1 and CDR2 from the germline V gene are SGDLS and YYNGEE. Trimming took off 4 bases at V and 5 bases at J, with 19 bases between the two ends. The CDR3 has 15 residues. The CDR3 DNA follows: TGTGCCAGCAGCCAAGTAGCGATAGGGAACGACGAGCAGTACTTC. It is translated as CASSQVAIGNDEQYF.

The genes are TRBV7-6 and TRBJ2-1, with 11 bases lining up with TRBD1. The CDR3 runs 19 residues. Unmatched junction bases numbered 18, after V lost 5 bases and J lost 6 bases. Germline loops: CDR1 SGHVS, CDR2 FNYEAQ. The CDR3 bases are TGTGCCAGCAGCGCCGGGACAGGGGGTGTATTGAGGGATCGCAATGAGCAGTTCTTC. It encodes CASSAGTGGVLRDRNEQFF.

The chain recombines TRBV19 with TRBJ1-1; tentative D call: TRBD1 (6 bases). The CDR3 has 19 amino acids. Trimming pared 2 bases from V and 1 base from J, leaving 23 bases between. CDR1 and CDR2 (germline): LNHDA, SQIVND (reference sequence). The CDR3 DNA reads TGTGCCAGTAGTATATTGTTGGGAGGGGGTGGTCTCAAGAACACTGAAGCTTTCTTT. Its protein is CASSILLGGGGLKNTEAFF.

This clone was seen only once. The chain is built from TRBV12-3 or TRBV12-4 and TRBJ1-6; D is ambiguous. V shed 5 bases and J shed 5 bases, with 7 bases lying between them. CDR3 length: 13 residues. The CDR3 loop reads CASSPRNNSPLHF. The DNA for the CDR3 is TGTGCCAGCAGTCCCAGAAATAATTCACCCCTCCACTTT.

The gene calls are TRBV13 and TRBJ2-1, with 8 positions matching TRBD2. The CDR3 consists of 16 residues. Germline V gene lookup returns CDR1 PRHDT and CDR2 FYEKMQ (reference sequence). Trimming cost V 6 bases and J 7 bases; bases outside gene matches: 14. The CDR3 DNA reads as TGTGCCAGCAGTCCCCCGGGAGCGGGAGTTAGAAATGAGCAGTTCTTC. Protein sequence: CASSPPGAGVRNEQFF.

The gene calls are TRBV18 and TRBJ2-2, with D possibly being TRBD1 (5 bases). This CDR3 region has 15 residues. V gave up 1 base and J gave up 4 bases, with 10 bases separating them. Germline values: CDR1 KGHSH, CDR2 LQKENI. The CDR3 sequence is CASSPQGASTGELFF. CDR3 coding DNA: TGTGCCAGCTCACCACAAGGGGCGTCCACCGGGGAGCTGTTTTTT.

The chain employs TRBV9 and TRBJ1-1, with D unclear. Germline values: CDR1 SGDLS, CDR2 YYNGEE. Between the trimmed V and J ends, which lost 4 bases and 1 base, there was a span of 8 bases. The CDR3 runs to 13 residues. CDR3 protein: CASSSDSNTEAFF. The CDR3 DNA reads TGTGCCAGCAGCTCGGATTCGAACACTGAAGCTTTCTTT.

The V and J genes are TRBV27 and TRBJ2-7, with TRBD1 as a possible D gene (5 bases). Germline V gene data show CDR1 as MNHEY and CDR2 as SMNVEV (reference sequence). Deletions cut 2 bases from V and 2 bases from J, with 16 bases between. The CDR3 contains 16 residues. CDR3 DNA: TGTGCCAGCAGTTTAACCCCCGGCAGGGTTCCCTACGAGCAGTACTTC. Translation: CASSLTPGRVPYEQYF.

This clone was seen only once. This rearrangement joins TRBV5-6 to TRBJ2-3; possible D gene TRBD2, 6 bases. Germline assignment: CDR1 SGHDT and CDR2 YYEEEE. The CDR3 spans 16 residues. The V gene lost 0 bases and the J gene lost 4 bases, with 15 bases spanning the gap. CDR3 residues: CASSLAPAGIADTQYF. CDR3 DNA: TGTGCCAGCAGCTTGGCCCCCGCGGGGATCGCAGATACGCAGTATTTT.

The genes are TRBV7-2 and TRBJ1-2; the D is unclear. Trimming stripped 2 bases from V and 7 bases from J, with 14 bases between. Germline V gene sequence: CDR1 SGHTA, CDR2 FQGNSA. CDR3 length: 14 amino acids. The CDR3 is CASSLYQEAGGYTF. Written as DNA, the CDR3 is TGTGCCAGCAGCTTATACCAGGAGGCTGGTGGCTACACCTTC.

V is TRBV18 and J is TRBJ2-7; D call uncertain. The CDR3 runs 13 residues. V lost 0 bases to trimming and J lost 3 bases, with 6 bases between them. Germline lookup yields CDR1 KGHSH and CDR2 LQKENI. The chain's CDR3 is CASSPPSLYEQYF. CDR3 nucleotide sequence: TGTGCCAGCTCACCACCAAGTCTCTACGAGCAGTACTTC. The full variable domain, its missing parts supplied by reference TRBV18 and TRBJ2-7, is NAGVMQNPRHLVRRRGQEARLRCSPMKGHSHVYWYRQLPEEGLKFMVYLQKENIIDESGMPKERFSAEFPKEGPSILRIQQVVRGDSAAYFCASSPPSLYEQYFGPGTRLTVT.

The V and J genes are TRBV11-2 and TRBJ2-5, with D possibly being TRBD1 (7 bases). Trimming cost V 5 bases and J 4 bases, with 23 bases left between them. CDR1 is SGHAT and CDR2 is FQNNGV in the germline V gene. The CDR3 loop spans 17 amino acids. Here the CDR3 reads CASSKLAGTDLLETQYF. Here the CDR3 DNA reads TGTGCCAGCAGCAAACTAGCCGGGACAGACCTTCTAGAGACCCAGTACTTC.

A single count supports this clone. The rearrangement joins TRBV7-9 to TRBJ1-3; no firm D call. The CDR3 length is 12 residues. The germline V and J ends were trimmed by 2 bases and 4 bases, with 3 bases remaining between them. Looked up from germline, CDR1 is SEHNR and CDR2 is FQNEAQ (reference sequence). CDR3 region: CASSLHGNTIYF. CDR3 sequence (DNA): TGTGCCAGCAGCTTACACGGAAACACCATATATTTT.

This clone was counted a single time. The J gene is TRBJ1-1, the V gene TRBV6-5, with D unclear. V was pared by 6 bases and J by 1 base, with 9 bases between. CDR1 is MNHEY and CDR2 is SVGAGI in the germline V gene. This CDR3 has 13 amino acids. CDR3 DNA sequence: TGTGCCAGCAGGAAAAAAGAGAACACTGAAGCTTTCTTT. This codes for CASRKKENTEAFF.

This sequence joins TRBV10-3 and TRBJ1-3; D remains unclear. Germline CDR1 reads ENHRY; CDR2 reads SYGVKD. Deletions cut 11 bases from V and 1 base from J, with 18 bases between. The CDR3 has 15 amino acids. The CDR3 DNA sequence: TGTGCCCTTCGGTCCAGCCTACATTCTGGAAACACCATATATTTT. It encodes CALRSSLHSGNTIYF.